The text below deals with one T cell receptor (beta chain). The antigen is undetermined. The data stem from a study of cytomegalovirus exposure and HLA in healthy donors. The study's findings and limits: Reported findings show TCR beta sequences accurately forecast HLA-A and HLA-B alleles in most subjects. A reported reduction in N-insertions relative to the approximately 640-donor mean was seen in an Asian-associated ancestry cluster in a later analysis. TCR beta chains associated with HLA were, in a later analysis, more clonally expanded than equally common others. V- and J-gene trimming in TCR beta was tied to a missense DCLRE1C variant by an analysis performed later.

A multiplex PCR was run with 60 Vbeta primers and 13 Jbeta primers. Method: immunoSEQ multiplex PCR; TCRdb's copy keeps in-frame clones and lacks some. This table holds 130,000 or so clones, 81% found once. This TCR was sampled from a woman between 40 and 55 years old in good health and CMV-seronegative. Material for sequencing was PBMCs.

CDR3 region: CASSSEVTALTNYGYTF. CDR3 bases: TGCGCCAGCAGCTCCGAAGTGACAGCCCTAACTAACTATGGCTACACCTTC. The V and J genes are TRBV5-1 and TRBJ1-2, with a weak D call TRBD1 (5 bases). This CDR3 is built from 17 residues. The germline V gene encodes CDR1 SGHRS and CDR2 YFSETQ. V lost 3 bases and J 0 bases, leaving 18 bases between the germline ends.